The clone carrying this T cell receptor (beta chain) was counted only a few times. TCRdb independently ran MiXCR on the 5' RACE reads; one entry per CDR3 protein. This table holds a few hundred thousand distinct CDR3 sequences, roughly 15% found once. CDR3 length equals 15 residues. The germline V and J ends were trimmed by 8 bases and 6 bases, with 21 bases remaining between them. The data belong to a study of T-cell memory formation after mild COVID-19. Study context: Most TCR clusters belonged to a single donor.

The rearrangement joins TRBV12-3 or TRBV12-4 to TRBJ2-3; no definite D call. Sequenced sample: PBMCs or a T cell subset sorted from them (not recorded which). The receptor comes from a man aged 18-30 years who had mild COVID-19 (a few samples of this study predate the infection). Cell type and time point are not known. CDR3 sequence: CASEKIGSPRDTQYF. The CDR3, as DNA: TGTGCCAGCGAAAAAATCGGCAGCCCCCGGGATACGCAGTATTTT.